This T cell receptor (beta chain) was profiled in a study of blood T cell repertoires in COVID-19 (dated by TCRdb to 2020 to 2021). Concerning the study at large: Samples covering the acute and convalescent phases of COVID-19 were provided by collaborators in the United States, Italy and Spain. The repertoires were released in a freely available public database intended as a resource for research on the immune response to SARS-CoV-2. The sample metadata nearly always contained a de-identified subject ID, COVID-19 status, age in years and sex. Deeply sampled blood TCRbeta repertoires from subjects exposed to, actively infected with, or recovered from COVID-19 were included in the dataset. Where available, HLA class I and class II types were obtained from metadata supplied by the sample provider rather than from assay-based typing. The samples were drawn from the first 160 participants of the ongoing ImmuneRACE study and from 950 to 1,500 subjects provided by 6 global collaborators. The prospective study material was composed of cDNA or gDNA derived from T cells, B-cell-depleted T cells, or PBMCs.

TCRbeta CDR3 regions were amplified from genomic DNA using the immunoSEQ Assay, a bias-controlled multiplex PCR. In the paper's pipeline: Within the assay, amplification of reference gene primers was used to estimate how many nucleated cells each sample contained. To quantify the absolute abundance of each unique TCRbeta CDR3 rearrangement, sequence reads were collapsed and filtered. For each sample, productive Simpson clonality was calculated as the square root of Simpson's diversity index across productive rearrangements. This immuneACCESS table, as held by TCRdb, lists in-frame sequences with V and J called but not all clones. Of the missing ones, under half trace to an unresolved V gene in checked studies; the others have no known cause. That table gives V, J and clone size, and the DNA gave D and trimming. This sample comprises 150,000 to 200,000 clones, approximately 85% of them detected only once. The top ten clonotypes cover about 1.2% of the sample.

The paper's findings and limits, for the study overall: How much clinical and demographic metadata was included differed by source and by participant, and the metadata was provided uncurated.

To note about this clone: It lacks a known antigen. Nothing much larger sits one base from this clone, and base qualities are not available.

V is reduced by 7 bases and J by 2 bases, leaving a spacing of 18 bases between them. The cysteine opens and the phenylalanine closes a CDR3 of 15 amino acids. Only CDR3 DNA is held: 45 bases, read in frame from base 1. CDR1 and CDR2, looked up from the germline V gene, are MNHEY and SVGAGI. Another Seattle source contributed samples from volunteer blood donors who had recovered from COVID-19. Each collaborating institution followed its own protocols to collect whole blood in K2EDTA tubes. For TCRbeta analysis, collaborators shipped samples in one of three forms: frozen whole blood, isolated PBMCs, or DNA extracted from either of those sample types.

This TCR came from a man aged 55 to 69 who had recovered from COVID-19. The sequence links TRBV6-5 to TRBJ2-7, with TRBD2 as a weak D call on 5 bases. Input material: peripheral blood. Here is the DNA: TGTGCCAGCACTACCTCCTGGACTGAGACCTACGAGCAGTACTTC. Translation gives CASTTSWTETYEQYF.